This TCR beta chain appears in the sequencing data of a study of blood T cell repertoires in COVID-19. Whole-study context: Acute and convalescent COVID-19 samples came from the United States, Italy and Spain. T cells, B-cell-depleted T cells, or PBMCs provided the cDNA or gDNA that served as material.

Authors' methods: It was from reference gene primer amplification that nucleated cell counts were estimated. Clones were read by immunoSEQ multiplex PCR, and TCRdb kept only the in-frame ones, dropping some. Clone size and the V and J calls come from that table; the DNA yielded D and trimming. The sample has more than 85,000 clones, 88% seen once. The source material was peripheral blood. The TCR sequence derives from a woman aged 45-59 years with acute or convalescent COVID-19.

The CDR3 sequence is CASSRGRGSTDTQYF. The CDR3 DNA sequence: TGTGCCAGCAGCCGAGGACGGGGGAGCACAGATACGCAGTATTTT. The chain employs TRBV6-6 and TRBJ2-3, with a tentative D call TRBD2 (6 bases). The CDR3 sequence is 15 residues long. Trimming cost V 6 bases and J 0 bases, with 13 bases left between them. Per the germline V gene, CDR1 is MNHNY and CDR2 is SVGAGI (reference sequence).